This T cell receptor beta chain derives from a study of cytomegalovirus exposure and HLA in healthy donors. The PCR ran on 60 Vbeta and 13 Jbeta primers. TCRdb's copy holds only in-frame clones and misses some; the assay was immunoSEQ multiplex PCR. The sample consists of some 120,000 clones, approximately 70% of them appearing once. This TCR came from a man younger than 40 in good health and CMV-seropositive. Sequencing was done on a sample of PBMCs.

The CDR3 DNA reads as TGTGCCAGCAGCATTGACACTAACACTGAAGCTTTCTTT. It specifies CASSIDTNTEAFF. This chain joins TRBV5-4 and TRBJ1-1; D is unclear. The CDR3 totals 13 residues. The V end lost 4 bases, the J end lost 2 bases, and 9 bases lay between the germline ends. The germline V gene has CDR1 SGHNT and CDR2 YYREEE (reference sequence).